The source of this TCR beta chain is a study of early T cells in non-severe SARS-CoV-2 infection (dated by TCRdb to the early 2020s). For context, the study as a whole: TCR sequencing used bulk RNA from unsorted whole blood, so alpha and beta chains could not be paired.

Including the terminal cysteine and phenylalanine, the CDR3 comprises 16 residues. The sequence is cut down to CDR3 DNA, 48 bases in frame from base 1. Taken from the germline V gene, the CDR1 and CDR2 loops are SQVTM and ANQGSEA. V is cut by 0 bases and J by 2 bases, and the space between the germline ends is 15 bases. A case-control design nested within a healthcare worker cohort in London, UK, was used, with weekly nasopharyngeal swab PCR tests and blood sampling performed. Healthcare workers were recruited during the week of the UK lockdown, between 23 and 31 March 2020, and followed weekly for up to 16 weeks. What the study reported, not specific to this receptor: Matching against VDJdb was skewed toward anti-spike CD8 responses, likely underestimated virus-specific expansions, and missed private and CD4 specificities.

This clonotype was seen ten or more times. What this receptor recognizes is not known. Within one base of it there is no much larger clone, and no base qualities were kept. The library was prepared using 5' RACE. The reads were generated on a NextSeq 500. Unique molecular identifiers were attached to individual cDNA molecules in the TCR library protocol so that sequencing error and PCR bias could be corrected. TCR alpha and beta chains were both sequenced, and the abundances of alpha and beta sequences in each sample were closely correlated with each other. On the authors' methods: Decombinator V4 was used to annotate the V gene, J gene and CDR3 of the TCR sequences. Expanded TCRs were defined as changing significantly between any two time points under a Poisson model with p below 0.0001. TCR abundances were normalised to the total number of TCRs sequenced per sample and expressed as counts per million. TRAV1-2 paired with TRAJ12, TRAJ20 or TRAJ33 defined MAIT TCRs, while TRAV10 paired with TRAJ18 defined iNKT TCRs. A search of VDJdb, accessed on 1 November 2021, was run for TCRs annotated to CMV, EBV and SARS-CoV-2, with TCRs annotated for multiple antigens excluded. The public reads were reanalyzed by TCRdb: fastp trimming at Q25, MiXCR alignment, in-frame beta chains only. One record per CDR3 amino acid sequence lists the most common genes and DNA. TCRdb's processing, not the authors' own work, is the source of the V and J calls. Here the sample has some 57,000 distinct CDR3 sequences; roughly 12% occur a single time. Together, the top ten hold roughly a tenth of the sample.

The receptor chain draws on TRBV29-1 and TRBJ2-3; the D gene is possibly TRBD2, with 6 bases matching. The sample consisted of whole blood. The sequence came from an adult who was a healthcare worker with PCR-confirmed SARS-CoV-2 infection or an uninfected control (not recorded which). The CDR3 protein: CSVEDQYGGDTDTQYF. The nucleotides are TGCAGCGTTGAAGATCAATACGGGGGAGACACAGATACGCAGTATTTT.